This entry lists 16 T cell receptor beta chains sequenced from one sample in a study of cytomegalovirus exposure and HLA in healthy donors. Both 60 Vbeta primers and 13 Jbeta primers went into the PCR. Sequenced by immunoSEQ multiplex PCR; TCRdb stores in-frame clones only, minus some. The table lists about 140,000 clones, 82% of them singletons. The specimen was PBMCs. The receptors derive from a male donor in good health and CMV-seronegative.

This chain links TRBV11-2 with TRBJ1-1, with 7 bases identical to TRBD1. The CDR3 runs 14 residues. CDR1 is SGHAT and CDR2 is FQNNGV in the germline V gene. V gave up 1 base and J gave up 5 bases; unmatched junction bases: 4. Here the CDR3 reads CASSLGQGWTEAFF. CDR3 in DNA: TGTGCCAGCAGCTTAGGACAGGGTTGGACTGAAGCTTTCTTT.

CDR3 loop: CASSFPRGGSPYEQYF. CDR3 nucleotide sequence: TGTGCCAGCAGCTTCCCTCGAGGGGGATCCCCCTACGAGCAGTACTTC. J is TRBJ2-7 and V is TRBV11-2; D is possibly TRBD1 (6 bases). The germline CDR1 and CDR2 sequences are SGHAT and FQNNGV. The CDR3 consists of 16 residues. V shed 3 bases and J shed 2 bases, with 17 bases lying between them.

This chain uses TRBV4-3 with TRBJ2-1, with 10 bases that match TRBD2. The CDR3 extends over 15 amino acids. Germline V gives CDR1 LGHNA, CDR2 YSLEER. V lost 4 bases and J lost 7; bases outside the gene matches: 7. CDR3 bases: TGCGCCAGCAGCCCCCTAGCGGGAGAAATGAATGAGCAGTTCTTC. Encoded protein: CASSPLAGEMNEQFF.

This chain links TRBV25-1 with TRBJ2-5, with D hard to call. CDR3 length equals 14 residues. V dropped 1 base and J dropped 2 bases, with 8 bases sitting between them. Germline V gene data show CDR1 as MGHDK and CDR2 as SYGVNS. CDR3 bases: TGTGCCAGCAGTGAATCGATTCAGCAAGAGACCCAGTACTTC. Its translation: CASSESIQQETQYF.

The chain joins TRBV7-8 to TRBJ1-5, with TRBD1 identical over 9 bases. V lost 5 bases to trimming and J lost 4 bases; unmatched junction nucleotides: 6. The CDR3 totals 15 residues. Germline CDR1 and CDR2: SGHVS and FQNEAQ. As DNA, the CDR3 is TGTGCCAGCAGCACGCACAGGGGGCTGAATCAGCCCCAGCATTTT. This gives the protein CASSTHRGLNQPQHF.

The rearrangement joins TRBV2 to TRBJ1-1; 7 bases map to TRBD1. The trim removed 11 bases at V and 3 bases at J, leaving 9 bases unmatched. Germline CDR1 is SNHLY and CDR2 is FYNNEI. The CDR3 loop spans 13 amino acids. This CDR3 reads CAGKTGMDTEAFF. The CDR3 bases are TGTGCCGGCAAGACAGGGATGGACACTGAAGCTTTCTTT.

This clone has just a few counts. The genes are TRBV6-4 and TRBJ2-2; TRBD1 matches at 9 bases. The CDR3 sequence is 16 residues long. The V segment lost 0 bases and the J segment 4 bases; nucleotides outside the gene matches: 3. CDR1 MRHNA and CDR2 SNTAGT come from the germline V gene. This CDR3 reads CASSDSGQGGTGELFF. CDR3 sequence (DNA): TGTGCCAGCAGTGACTCGGGACAGGGCGGCACCGGGGAGCTGTTTTTT.

The chain is built from TRBV14 and TRBJ2-7; TRBD2 aligns across 7 bases. Germline CDR1 reads SGHDN; CDR2 reads FVKESK. The trim removed 3 bases at V and 2 bases at J, leaving 16 bases unmatched. The CDR3 has 18 amino acids. CDR3 sequence reads: CASSHEILGLSGPYEQYF. For the CDR3, the DNA is TGTGCCAGCAGCCACGAAATACTAGGCCTTAGCGGGCCCTACGAGCAGTACTTC.

The J gene is TRBJ1-1, the V gene TRBV14; the D gene is possibly TRBD1 (5 bases). Trimming pared 1 base from V and 2 bases from J, leaving 11 bases between. Germline V gives CDR1 SGHDN, CDR2 FVKESK. This CDR3 contains 15 residues. Here the CDR3 reads CASSQVAGTNTEAFF. Here the CDR3 DNA reads TGTGCCAGCAGCCAAGTGGCAGGGACTAACACTGAAGCTTTCTTT.

This chain joins TRBV25-1 and TRBJ2-7, with D perhaps matching TRBD1 (6 bases). Trimming shortened V by 7 bases and J by 3 bases, and 19 bases separated the two germline ends. Germline assignment: CDR1 MGHDK and CDR2 SYGVNS. The CDR3 consists of 15 residues. As DNA, the CDR3 is TGTGCCAGCACAGGGGACGGGTACCGTAACTACGAGCAGTACTTC. Protein product: CASTGDGYRNYEQYF.

The chain combines TRBV6-1 with TRBJ2-3; 9 bases are shared with TRBD1. The length of the CDR3 is 18 residues. Per the germline V gene, CDR1 is MNHNS and CDR2 is SASEGT. V lost 2 bases to trimming and J lost 2 bases; unmatched junction nucleotides: 11. In DNA form, the CDR3 reads TGTGCCAGCAGTGAACCCGGGGGCAGGACAGGGGACACAGATACGCAGTATTTT. It codes for CASSEPGGRTGDTDTQYF.

The chain carries TRBV2 and TRBJ2-1; TRBD2 matches 8 bases. Trimming cost V 5 bases and J 5 bases; bases outside gene matches: 8. Germline loops: CDR1 SNHLY, CDR2 FYNNEI. CDR3 size: 15 residues. The CDR3 protein is CASSPSGRINNEQFF. DNA for the CDR3: TGTGCCAGCAGTCCAAGCGGGAGAATCAACAATGAGCAGTTCTTC.

V and J are TRBV5-5 and TRBJ2-7; D possibly corresponds to TRBD2 (5 bases). Looked up from germline, CDR1 is SGHKS and CDR2 is YYEKEE (reference sequence). The CDR3 extends over 18 amino acids. Trimming pared 6 bases from V and 3 bases from J, leaving 28 bases between. The CDR3 coding sequence is TGTGCCAGCAATTCACCCCGAGGGAACGAGGGATCCCTCTACGAGCAGTACTTC. Translation: CASNSPRGNEGSLYEQYF.

The rearrangement uses TRBV6-4 and TRBJ2-1; TRBD1 matches 8 bases. With V trimmed by 6 bases and J by 3 bases, 4 bases remained unmatched. This CDR3 comprises 14 residues. Per the germline V gene, CDR1 is MRHNA and CDR2 is SNTAGT. The CDR3 reads CASSTGTGYNEQFF. CDR3 coding DNA: TGTGCCAGCAGCACCGGGACAGGCTACAATGAGCAGTTCTTC.

J is TRBJ2-7 and V is TRBV4-1; 10 nucleotides agree with TRBD1. After removal of 1 base from V and 3 bases from J, the junction contained 6 bases not matched to a gene. The germline CDR1 and CDR2 sequences are MGHRA and YSYEKL. This CDR3 is 16 amino acids long. The CDR3 region is CASSQVPGTGVYEQYF. The CDR3 region has the DNA TGCGCCAGCAGCCAAGTTCCTGGGACAGGGGTCTACGAGCAGTACTTC.

The rearrangement uses TRBV5-4 and TRBJ2-7, with TRBD2 matching 12 bases. Germline lookup yields CDR1 SGHNT and CDR2 YYREEE (reference sequence). The CDR3 extends over 18 amino acids. With 2 bases clipped from V and 5 bases from J, the junction kept 14 bases outside the gene matches. The DNA for the CDR3 is TGTGCCAGCAGCTTTGCCCAACTAGCGGGAGGCAAGGGTGACGAGCAGTACTTC. Protein sequence: CASSFAQLAGGKGDEQYF.